This TCR beta chain was sequenced in a study of T-cell reconstitution after alpha-beta-depleted transplantation in children. V lost 2 bases, J lost 5 bases, and 14 bases stayed unmatched. The CDR3 is 18 residues long. Germline assignment: CDR1 SQVTM and CDR2 ANQGSEA. Unique molecular identifiers were incorporated during preparation of the TCRbeta library. MiXCR, run by TCRdb on the PCR reads, gives a single entry per CDR3 protein. In the table there are fewer than 550,000 distinct CDR3 sequences, about an eighth of which are singletons. The source is a female patient aged 2-15 years who had a stem cell transplant for aplastic anemia, so the T cells may come from the graft donor. The chain combines TRBV29-1 with TRBJ2-1; 11 positions agree with TRBD2. The sequencing here drew on PBMCs, mostly from graft donor cells, taken 180 days after TCRalphabeta/CD19-depleted stem cell transplant. In DNA form, the CDR3 reads TGCAGCGTTGAATACGGCGGAGTAGCGGGAGGGCCCCACAATGAGCAGTTCTTC. Its translation: CSVEYGGVAGGPHNEQFF.